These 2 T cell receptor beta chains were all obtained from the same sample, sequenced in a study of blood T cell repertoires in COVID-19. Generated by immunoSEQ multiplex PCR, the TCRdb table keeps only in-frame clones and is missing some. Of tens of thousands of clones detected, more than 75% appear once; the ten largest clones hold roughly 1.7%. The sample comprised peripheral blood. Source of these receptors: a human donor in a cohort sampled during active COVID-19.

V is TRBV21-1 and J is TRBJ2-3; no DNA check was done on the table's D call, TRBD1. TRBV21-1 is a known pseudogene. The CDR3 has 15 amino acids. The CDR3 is CASSKGPYRGDTQYF. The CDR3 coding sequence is TGTGCCAGCAGCAAAGGGCCTTACAGGGGAGATACGCAGTATTTT.

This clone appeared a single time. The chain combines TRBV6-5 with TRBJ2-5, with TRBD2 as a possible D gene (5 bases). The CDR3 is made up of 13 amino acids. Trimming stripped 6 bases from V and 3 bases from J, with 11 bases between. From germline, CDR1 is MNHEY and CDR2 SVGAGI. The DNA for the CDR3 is TGTGCCAGCAGGCGGACTTCAAAAGAGACCCAGTACTTC. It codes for CASRRTSKETQYF.